This T cell receptor (beta chain) was sequenced in a study of blood T cell repertoires in COVID-19. Across the study: Spain, Italy and the United States supplied samples that represented acute and convalescent COVID-19.

Study members were between 18 and 89 years old and lived in some 26 US regions. Participants' reported clinical history set cohort assignment. In the source study's methods: Amplified reference gene primers provided the basis for estimating nucleated cell counts. Profiled with immunoSEQ multiplex PCR; TCRdb holds only in-frame clones, not every one. Clonal size and the V and J genes are those of that table, whereas D and trimming came from the DNA. The table includes 130,000 or so clones, 84% detected once. This clone was detected only a few times. CDR1 is SGHNT, CDR2 YYREEE, per germline (reference sequence). The CDR3 sequence is 14 residues long. The V segment lost 4 bases and the J segment 0 bases; nucleotides outside the gene matches: 2.

This sequence originates from a woman in her thirties who had recovered from COVID-19. The chain employs TRBV5-4 and TRBJ2-7; 9 bases agree with TRBD1. The source material was PBMCs or T cells enriched from blood (not recorded which). The CDR3 region is CASSPTGGSYEQYF. CDR3 sequence (DNA): TGTGCCAGCAGCCCGACAGGGGGCTCCTACGAGCAGTACTTC.